This TCR beta chain was captured by sequencing in a study of blood T cell repertoires in COVID-19. Produced via immunoSEQ multiplex PCR; TCRdb's table is partial and in-frame only. The sample lists 200,000 or so clones; 80% to 90% were seen once. Germline V CDR1 and CDR2: LGHDT, YNNKEL (reference sequence). The CDR3 runs to 15 residues. Trimming left V 4 bases short and J 0 bases short, with 10 bases between. This rearrangement joins TRBV3-1 (or the pseudogene TRBV3-2) to TRBJ2-4; D gene uncertain. The material sequenced was PBMCs or T cells enriched from blood (not recorded which). The sequence derives from a man aged 25-40 years in a cohort exposed to, infected with or recovered from COVID-19 (not recorded which). In nucleotides, the CDR3 is TGTGCCAGCAGCCCTCAATCGGTAGCCAAAAACATTCAGTACTTC. Its protein is CASSPQSVAKNIQYF.